This T cell receptor (beta chain) was documented in a study of read filtering for tumor transcriptome and immune sequencing. Across the whole study: DNase treatment preceded whole-transcriptome library preparation. Study-wide results and caveats: Compared with RNA-seq, IR-seq gave much higher clonotype depth and reliability.

The library was built from around 380 ng RNA with molecular barcoded adaptors for alpha/delta and beta/gamma chains. TCRdb passed the reads through MiXCR, listing each CDR3 protein once. The sample includes thousands of distinct CDR3 sequences, around 20% of them seen just once. This clonotype was observed at least ten times. Its antigen is as yet unknown. J gave up 4 bases and V 4 bases, and 14 bases lay outside the gene matches. The V gene's germline CDR1 is SQVTM and CDR2 ANQGSEA. The CDR3 extends over 16 amino acids. The sequenced sample consisted of a population of CD138-negative cells sorted from bone marrow. The chain recombines TRBV29-1 with TRBJ2-7; 9 bases are a match to TRBD1. This receptor was identified in a donor aged 40 or older with multiple myeloma. The DNA of the CDR3 is TGCAGCGTTGGAGGCACCTCGGACAGGGGATCATACGAGCAGTACTTC. Protein sequence: CSVGGTSDRGSYEQYF.